The 21 T cell receptor beta chains in this list originate from one sample, sequenced in a study of blood T cell repertoires in COVID-19. Generated by immunoSEQ multiplex PCR, the TCRdb table keeps only in-frame clones and is missing some. Of about 190,000 clones listed, around nine tenths are singletons. The sample was peripheral blood. The source of these receptors is a woman between 40 and 55 years old who had recovered from COVID-19.

This chain uses TRBV7-2 with TRBJ2-5; D unresolved. The CDR3 runs to 13 residues. Germline CDR1 and CDR2: SGHTA and FQGNSA. V lost 4 bases, J lost 5 bases, and 11 bases lay in between. The CDR3 DNA reads TGTGCCAGCAGCTCCTCTGACGGGGAGACCCAGTACTTC. Translating gives CASSSSDGETQYF.

The CDR3 reads CASSSYLTGSADTQYF. CDR3 nucleotides: TGTGCCAGCAGTTCCTATTTGACAGGGTCGGCAGATACGCAGTATTTT. This rearrangement joins TRBV27 to TRBJ2-3; 7 bases match TRBD1. Germline lookup yields CDR1 MNHEY and CDR2 SMNVEV (reference sequence). The CDR3 is made up of 16 amino acids. The V segment lost 4 bases and the J segment 4 bases; nucleotides outside the gene matches: 11.

The chain joins TRBV18 to TRBJ1-1, with a weak D call TRBD1 (6 bases). With 2 bases removed from V and 8 bases from J, the gap between germline ends came to 9 bases. Germline V gene data show CDR1 as KGHSH and CDR2 as LQKENI. This CDR3 has 12 residues. The CDR3 nucleotides are TGTGCCAGCTCACCAAAGCAGGGGGAAGCTTTCTTT. It encodes CASSPKQGEAFF.

In this sample, this clone turned up once. The gene calls are TRBV2 and TRBJ2-2; 12 nucleotides line up with TRBD2. The CDR3 runs 17 residues. Germline CDR1 and CDR2: SNHLY and FYNNEI. The ends lost 7 bases at V and 3 bases at J; junction bases unmatched: 9. CDR3 residues: CASKLAGGDVYTGELFF. In DNA form, the CDR3 reads TGTGCCAGCAAACTAGCGGGAGGTGATGTGTACACCGGGGAGCTGTTTTTT.

V is TRBV7-2 and J is TRBJ2-7, with TRBD2 identical over 11 bases. This CDR3 has 15 residues. Germline V gives CDR1 SGHTA, CDR2 FQGNSA. V shed 4 bases and J 4 bases; nucleotides not matched to a gene: 6. This chain's CDR3 is CASSSTSGIHYEQYF. Written as DNA, the CDR3 is TGTGCCAGCAGCTCGACTAGCGGGATTCATTACGAGCAGTACTTC.

V gene TRBV2 combines with J gene TRBJ2-7; 8 bases map to TRBD1. Germline V gene data show CDR1 as SNHLY and CDR2 as FYNNEI. This CDR3 is 16 amino acids long. V lost 6 bases, J lost 1 base, and 11 bases stayed unmatched. The CDR3 protein is CASSGSTGARSYEQYF. CDR3 sequence (DNA): TGTGCCAGCAGCGGATCGACAGGGGCTCGTTCCTACGAGCAGTACTTC.

In DNA form, the CDR3 reads TGTGCCAGCAGCTCAGACCGGTGGTACGAGCAGTACTTC. Amino acids: CASSSDRWYEQYF. The rearrangement links TRBV11-2 to TRBJ2-7; unclear D gene. Germline CDR1 is SGHAT and CDR2 is FQNNGV. The CDR3 runs 13 residues. Trimming took 4 bases from V and 4 from J, leaving 11 bases between them.

This clone is a singleton in its sample. This chain uses TRBV2 with TRBJ2-2, with D unclear. CDR3 size: 15 residues. From germline, CDR1 is SNHLY and CDR2 FYNNEI. V was cut by 2 bases and J by 1 base, with 8 bases left in between. The CDR3 nucleotides read TGTGCCAGCAGTGAAATGCCCAGGAACACCGGGGAGCTGTTTTTT. Protein product: CASSEMPRNTGELFF.

V usage is TRBV19 and J usage is TRBJ2-3; 8 bases map to TRBD2. Germline CDR1 LNHDA, CDR2 SQIVND (reference sequence). V gave up 7 bases and J gave up 4 bases; unmatched junction bases: 4. This CDR3 spans 13 amino acids. The DNA for the CDR3 is TGTGCCAGTACCCGGGGGGGGTCAGATACGCAGTATTTT. This codes for CASTRGGSDTQYF.

The V gene is TRBV29-1, the J gene TRBJ2-7, with D uncertain. Between the trimmed V and J ends, which lost 2 bases and 5 bases, there was a span of 10 bases. Looked up from germline, CDR1 is SQVTM and CDR2 is ANQGSEA. There are 12 residues in the CDR3. This CDR3 reads CSVELRLNEQYF. CDR3 bases: TGCAGCGTTGAATTGAGGCTCAACGAGCAGTACTTC.

This chain uses TRBV7-9 with TRBJ1-2; unclear D gene. The germline V and J ends were trimmed by 1 base and 2 bases, with 8 bases remaining between them. Germline values: CDR1 SEHNR, CDR2 FQNEAQ (reference sequence). The CDR3 runs to 14 residues. The CDR3 region is CASSLGVSNYGYTF. The CDR3 coding sequence is TGTGCCAGCAGCTTAGGGGTTAGCAACTATGGCTACACCTTC.

V gene TRBV19 combines with J gene TRBJ2-7; weak D call: TRBD2 (7 bases). Trimming left V 3 bases short and J 6 bases short, with 9 bases between. Germline values: CDR1 LNHDA, CDR2 SQIVND (reference sequence). The length of the CDR3 is 12 residues. CDR3 sequence (DNA): TGTGCCAGTAGTATGGGGGGGCGCGAGCAGTACTTC. This sequence encodes CASSMGGREQYF.

The chain joins TRBV3-1 (or the pseudogene TRBV3-2) to TRBJ1-2; D uncertain. The CDR3 sequence is 14 residues long. The V end was cut by 4 bases, the J end by 7 bases, with 16 bases between. Germline CDR1 LGHDT, CDR2 YNNKEL (reference sequence). The CDR3 DNA reads as TGTGCCAGCAGCCCTTCGGGTTACGGAAGTGGCTACACCTTC. This gives the protein CASSPSGYGSGYTF.

The rearrangement links TRBV5-1 to TRBJ1-2; no reliable D call. V gave up 7 bases and J gave up 7 bases, with 14 bases separating them. The CDR3 is 12 residues long. Germline values: CDR1 SGHRS, CDR2 YFSETQ. The CDR3 loop is CASAVDNSGYTF. The CDR3 DNA is TGCGCCAGCGCCGTTGACAACAGTGGCTACACCTTC.

This CDR3 reads CASSPDRIGPGELFF. The CDR3 DNA sequence: TGTGCCAGCAGCCCCGACAGGATAGGGCCCGGGGAGCTGTTTTTT. The V call is TRBV5-4, the J call TRBJ2-2, with D perhaps TRBD1 (6 bases). Trimming stripped 4 bases from V and 6 bases from J, with 16 bases between. CDR1 is SGHNT, CDR2 YYREEE, per germline (reference sequence). The CDR3 totals 15 residues.

CDR3 nucleotide sequence: TGCGCCAGCAGCTTGGCCCGCGGGGGATCCCCCATATACGAGCAGTACTTC. Translating it yields CASSLARGGSPIYEQYF. The chain links TRBV5-1 to TRBJ2-7; the match to TRBD2 covers 7 bases. The CDR3 length is 17 residues. Germline CDR1 SGHRS, CDR2 YFSETQ. The trim removed 0 bases at V and 4 bases at J, leaving 13 bases unmatched.

This clone has just a few counts. The rearrangement uses TRBV7-8 and TRBJ1-5, with TRBD1 matching over 10 bases. The ends lost 6 bases at V and 7 bases at J; junction bases unmatched: 9. The CDR3 loop spans 15 amino acids. Germline loops: CDR1 SGHVS, CDR2 FQNEAQ. The CDR3 sequence: CASRPDRGPEQPQHF. For the CDR3, the DNA is TGTGCCAGCAGACCAGACAGGGGGCCAGAGCAGCCCCAGCATTTT.

This clone occurred once. The chain links TRBV3-1 (or the pseudogene TRBV3-2) to TRBJ2-7, with D perhaps TRBD2 (6 bases). V lost 5 bases and J lost 5, with 13 bases in between. The CDR3 spans 13 residues. Germline CDR1 reads LGHDT; CDR2 reads YNNKEL (reference sequence). The CDR3 here is CASSIRGADEQYF. For the CDR3, the DNA is TGTGCCAGCAGCATACGCGGGGCGGACGAGCAGTACTTC.

The rearrangement joins TRBV7-9 to TRBJ2-5, with 15 bases matching TRBD2. The CDR3 spans 15 residues. Losses at the gene ends were 8 bases for V and 5 bases for J; bases not matched to a gene: 6. CDR1 SEHNR and CDR2 FQNEAQ come from the germline V gene (reference sequence). CDR3 in amino acids: CASAGLAGGGETQYF. The CDR3 DNA follows: TGTGCCAGCGCGGGACTAGCGGGAGGAGGGGAGACCCAGTACTTC. The variable domain in full, with the rest retrieved from reference TRBV7-9 and TRBJ2-5, is DTGVSQNPRHKITKRGQNVTFRCDPISEHNRLYWYRQTLGQGPEFLTYFQNEAQLEKSRLLSDRFSAERPKGSFSTLEIQRTEQGDSAMYLCASAGLAGGGETQYFGPGTRLLVL.

The J gene is TRBJ2-7, the V gene TRBV5-1, with a tentative D call TRBD1 (6 bases). The CDR3 runs to 11 residues. Trimming stripped 7 bases from V and 2 bases from J, with 7 bases between. The germline V gene encodes CDR1 SGHRS and CDR2 YFSETQ. In DNA form, the CDR3 reads TGCGCCAGCCGGGACACCTACGAGCAGTACTTC. Translating gives CASRDTYEQYF.

V usage is TRBV27 and J usage is TRBJ2-7, with TRBD1 matching over 10 bases. Germline CDR1 MNHEY, CDR2 SMNVEV (reference sequence). The CDR3 is 13 amino acids. V lost 5 bases and J lost 6; bases outside the gene matches: 4. The CDR3 DNA reads as TGTGCCAGCAGTGGGACAGGGGCTTTCGAGCAGTACTTC. Its translation: CASSGTGAFEQYF.